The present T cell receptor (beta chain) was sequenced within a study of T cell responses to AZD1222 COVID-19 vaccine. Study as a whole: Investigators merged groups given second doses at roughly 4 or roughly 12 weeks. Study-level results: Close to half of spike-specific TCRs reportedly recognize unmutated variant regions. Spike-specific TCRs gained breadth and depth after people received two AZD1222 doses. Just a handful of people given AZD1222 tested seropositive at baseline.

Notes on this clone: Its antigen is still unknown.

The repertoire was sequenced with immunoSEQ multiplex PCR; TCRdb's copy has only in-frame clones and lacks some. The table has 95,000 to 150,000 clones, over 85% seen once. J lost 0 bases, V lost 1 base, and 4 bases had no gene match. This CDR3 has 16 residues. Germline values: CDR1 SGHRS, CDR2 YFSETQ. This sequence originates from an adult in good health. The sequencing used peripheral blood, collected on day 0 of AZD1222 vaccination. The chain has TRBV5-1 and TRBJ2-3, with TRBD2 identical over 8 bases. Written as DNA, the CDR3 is TGCGCCAGCAGCTTGAGAAGCGGGGGAAGCACAGATACGCAGTATTTT. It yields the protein CASSLRSGGSTDTQYF.